This T cell receptor beta chain came from a study of graft-versus-host responses after intestinal transplantation. Overall study: Every recipient had anti-thymocyte globulin induction and two to four years of tacrolimus plus steroids.

V was cut by 0 bases and J by 4 bases, with 6 bases left in between. CDR1 and CDR2 (germline): LGHNA, YNFKEQ. The CDR3 has 13 residues. Produced via immunoSEQ multiplex PCR; TCRdb's table is partial and in-frame only. The sample lists some 7,200 clones; roughly 72% were seen once. The starting material, graft tissue, was processed to release intraepithelial and lamina propria lymphocytes. The starting material was ileum tissue, obtained less than 60 days after transplant. This TCR came from a human patient who received an intestinal transplant, so some T cells may come from the graft donor. This rearrangement joins TRBV4-2 to TRBJ2-5; D gene ambiguous. DNA for the CDR3: TGTGCCAGCAGCCAAGACGATAGAGAGACCCAGTACTTC. Its protein is CASSQDDRETQYF.